This T cell receptor (beta chain) was retrieved from a study of cytomegalovirus exposure and HLA in healthy donors. Regarding this clone: Its target is unknown.

CDR1 and CDR2 (germline): SGHNT, YYREEE (reference sequence). The germline V and J ends were trimmed by 5 bases and 0 bases, with 11 bases remaining between them. CDR3 length: 14 residues. The PCR ran on 60 Vbeta and 13 Jbeta primers. TCRdb's copy holds only in-frame clones and misses some; the assay was immunoSEQ multiplex PCR. This table has 150,000 or so clones, approximately 79% appearing once. General study points: When the data were analyzed later, several of the most significant clusters appeared to be linked to common viral pathogens. Sequencing likely produced, as an artifact, a cluster of highly shared sequence variants.

Source material: PBMCs. V gene TRBV5-4 combines with J gene TRBJ1-1; possibly TRBD1 for D (6 bases). This clonotype was obtained from a man younger than 35 in good health and CMV-seropositive. The CDR3 DNA is TGTGCCAGCAGAGATGGACAGATGAACACTGAAGCTTTCTTT. It is translated as CASRDGQMNTEAFF.